These 26 T cell receptor beta chains were all obtained from the same sample, sequenced in a study of tumor and adjacent non-tumor tissue in lung cancer. TCRbeta libraries were built with three rounds of nested PCR, modified from ARM-PCR. One entry per CDR3 protein, called by TCRdb with MiXCR from the multiplex PCR reads. The sample contains 84,000 or so distinct CDR3 sequences, around three fifths of which appear only once. RNA was extracted from bulk tissue without any cell sorting. The sequencing input was lung tumor tissue. The source is a man between 70 and 80 years old with non-small cell lung cancer.

The J gene is TRBJ2-3, the V gene TRBV6-5; perhaps TRBD2 as D (5 bases). Trimming removed 10 bases from V and 0 bases from J, with 23 bases in between. CDR1 MNHEY and CDR2 SVGAGI come from the germline V gene. The CDR3 covers 17 residues. In nucleotides, the CDR3 is TGTGCCATCAGAAAAGCCCAGGAGGCTCGGAGCACAGATACGCAGTATTTT. Its protein is CAIRKAQEARSTDTQYF.

As regards this clonotype: A junction boundary mismatches the germline segment, possibly from a read error. This chain uses TRBV4-1 with TRBJ1-2, with 10 nucleotides matching TRBD1. This CDR3 has 16 amino acids. Per the germline V gene, CDR1 is MGHRA and CDR2 is YSYEKL. This chain's CDR3 is CASNHTRDRGGYGYTF. The CDR3, as DNA: TGCGCCAGTAACCATACCCGGGACAGGGGTGGATATGGCTACACTTTC.

Comment on this clonotype: One end of the junction fails to match germline, which may point to a read error. The V call is TRBV4-1, the J call TRBJ1-4; no reliable D call. Germline CDR1 is MGHRA and CDR2 is YSYEKL. The CDR3 covers 15 residues. Here the CDR3 DNA reads TGCGCCAGCATCCAAAGGAGAGCAACTAATGAAAAACTGTTTTTT. Protein product: CASIQRRATNEKLFF.

This clonotype came up many times. The chain carries TRBV20-1 and TRBJ2-1, with 9 bases fitting TRBD2. The germline V gene encodes CDR1 DFQATT and CDR2 SNEGSKA (reference sequence). V was clipped by 0 bases and J by 6 bases; unmatched bases: 15. The CDR3 is made up of 18 amino acids. In DNA form, the CDR3 reads TGCAGTGCTAGAGATGATCTAGCGGGGTCCTCCCTTAGCAATGAGCAGTTCTTC. Encoded protein: CSARDDLAGSSLSNEQFF.

This clonotype occurred many times. This chain uses TRBV4-2 with TRBJ1-2; 8 positions agree with TRBD1. Germline CDR1 and CDR2: LGHNA and YNFKEQ. V dropped 3 bases and J dropped 1; count of bases not matched to a gene: 4. The CDR3 consists of 15 residues. The chain's CDR3 is CASSHLTGDNYGYTF. The CDR3 DNA sequence: TGTGCCAGCAGCCACCTGACAGGGGATAACTATGGCTACACCTTC.

As concerns this clonotype: Sequence at one end of the junction differs from germline and may be a read error. The V gene is TRBV11-1, the J gene TRBJ2-5; no definite D call. Germline V CDR1 and CDR2: SGHAT, FQDESV (reference sequence). The CDR3 is 14 amino acids. Written as DNA, the CDR3 is TGTGCCGGCACCCGGAGTGATCCACAAGAGGCCCAGTACTTC. Amino acid sequence: CAGTRSDPQEAQYF.

Comment on this clonotype: The germline gene is not matched at one end of the junction; a read error may be the cause. The chain is built from TRBV7-6 and TRBJ2-7, with TRBD1 as a possible D gene (6 bases). The CDR3 is made up of 12 amino acids. Germline CDR1 and CDR2: SGHVS and FNYEAQ. The CDR3 is CAGSFSRGEQYF. As DNA, the CDR3 is TGTGCCGGCAGCTTTAGCAGGGGCGAGCAGTACTTC.

This clonotype appeared a single time. The junction departs from germline at one end; a sequencing error may be responsible. This sequence joins TRBV11-2 and TRBJ1-1, with a possible D match to TRBD1 (6 bases). The V gene's germline CDR1 is SGHAT and CDR2 FQNNGV. This CDR3 region has 18 residues. This chain's CDR3 is CASSEHRGTIFRETGVFF. The CDR3 nucleotides read TGTGCTAGCAGCGAGCATCGTGGGACAATCTTTAGGGAGACTGGAGTTTTCTTT.

Concerning this clonotype itself: A junction boundary mismatches the germline segment, possibly from a read error. The chain recombines TRBV10-3 with TRBJ2-5; D may be TRBD1 (6 bases). CDR3 length equals 16 residues. Germline values: CDR1 ENHRY, CDR2 SYGVKD. As DNA, the CDR3 is TGTGCCATCAGTGGATTCAGGGGTTTAGGTCAAGAGACCCATTACTTC. Translated: CAISGFRGLGQETHYF.

This clonotype was seen only a few times. The J gene is TRBJ2-1, the V gene TRBV2; weak D call: TRBD2 (6 bases). The CDR3 contains 14 residues. The germline V and J ends were trimmed by 8 bases and 2 bases, with 13 bases remaining between them. The germline V gene has CDR1 SNHLY and CDR2 FYNNEI. The CDR3 reads CASLGGYPYNEQFF. In DNA, the CDR3 is TGTGCCAGCCTTGGGGGGTATCCCTACAATGAGCAGTTCTTC. Full variable domain (missing parts from reference TRBV2 and TRBJ2-1): EPEVTQTPSHQVTQMGQEVILRCVPISNHLYFYWYRQILGQKVEFLVSFYNNEISEKSEIFDDQFSVERPDGSNFTLKIRSTKLEDSAMYFCASLGGYPYNEQFFGPGTRLTVL.

The rearrangement joins TRBV28 to TRBJ1-2; TRBD1 might be the D (5 bases). V lost 10 bases to trimming and J lost 7 bases, with 19 bases between them. The germline V gene has CDR1 MDHEN and CDR2 SYDVKM. The CDR3 is 13 residues long. CDR3 bases: TGTGCCAACAACTTACCAGGGATAAGTGGCTACACCTTC. It is translated as CANNLPGISGYTF.

As concerns this clonotype: An end of the junction differs from the germline gene, which may be a read error. The V call is TRBV11-2, the J call TRBJ2-7, with 14 nucleotides matching TRBD2. Germline-derived CDR1 and CDR2 are SGHAT and FQNNGV. This CDR3 spans 17 amino acids. The CDR3 DNA sequence: TGTACCAGCAGCTTAAATCCGGGACTAGCGGGAGTTCGCAAGCAATACTTC. Its translation is CTSSLNPGLAGVRKQYF. The full variable domain, rest sourced from reference TRBV11-2 and TRBJ2-7, is EAGVAQSPRYKIIEKRQSVAFWCNPISGHATLYWYQQILGQGPKLLIQFQNNGVVDDSQLPKDRFSAERLKGVDSTLKIQPAKLEDSAVYLCTSSLNPGLAGVRKQYFGPGTRLTVT.

This clonotype was seen at least ten times. The chain combines TRBV11-3 with TRBJ2-1, with 7 bases that match TRBD2. From germline, CDR1 is SGHNT and CDR2 YENEEA. J gave up 10 bases and V 1 base, and 10 bases lay outside the gene matches. The CDR3 has 15 residues. In DNA form, the CDR3 reads TGTGCCAGCAGCTTAGGGGGGGGTAGGAGGCGCGAGCAGTTCTTC. It encodes CASSLGGGRRREQFF. Combining the CDR3 with reference TRBV11-3 and TRBJ2-1 gives the whole variable domain EAGVVQSPRYKIIEKKQPVAFWCNPISGHNTLYWYLQNLGQGPELLIRYENEEAVDDSQLPKDRFSAERLKGVDSTLKIQPAELGDSAVYLCASSLGGGRRREQFFGPGTRLTVL.

This chain uses TRBV29-1 with TRBJ2-7; D may be TRBD2 (6 bases). V was shortened by 6 bases and J by 7 bases, with 19 bases between the two germline ends. The CDR3 has 13 amino acids. The germline V gene has CDR1 SQVTM and CDR2 ANQGSEA. The CDR3 protein is CSVSLLALSEQYF. In nucleotides, the CDR3 is TGCAGCGTCAGCCTACTAGCCCTCTCAGAGCAGTACTTC.

The V call is TRBV7-9, the J call TRBJ2-3; 7 bases are a match to TRBD2. This CDR3 has 15 residues. With V trimmed by 5 bases and J by 7 bases, 12 bases remained unmatched. Germline V gives CDR1 SEHNR, CDR2 FQNEAQ (reference sequence). The CDR3: CASSPFSGLTNTQYF. The CDR3 bases are TGTGCCAGCAGCCCATTTAGCGGGTTGACAAATACGCAGTATTTT.

V and J are TRBV20-1 and TRBJ2-1, with TRBD2 matching over 10 bases. Germline V gene sequence: CDR1 DFQATT, CDR2 SNEGSKA (reference sequence). The ends lost 0 bases at V and 6 bases at J; junction bases unmatched: 5. This CDR3 has 15 residues. This chain's CDR3 is CSARDPSGSGNEQFF. CDR3 coding DNA: TGCAGTGCTAGAGATCCTAGCGGGAGTGGCAATGAGCAGTTCTTC.

Details on this clonotype: At one boundary the junction diverges from the germline segment, which might be a read error. The V gene is TRBV4-2, the J gene TRBJ2-7; a weak D match, TRBD2 (6 bases). The CDR3 runs to 15 residues. CDR1 LGHNA and CDR2 YNFKEQ come from the germline V gene. CDR3 DNA: TGTGGCAGCAGCCAACCGGGCCACCGACTAGGTGAGCAGTACTTC. Residues: CGSSQPGHRLGEQYF.

Worth noting for this clonotype: A much more abundant neighbour one base away suggests this may be a read error. The chain uses TRBV6-5 and TRBJ2-3; the match to TRBD2 covers 7 bases. Germline lookup yields CDR1 MNHEY and CDR2 SVGAGI. V trimming: 6 bases; J trimming: 7 bases; junction bases outside the gene matches: 13. The CDR3 length is 15 residues. The CDR3 reads CASRILAGASNTQYF. CDR3 DNA sequence: TGTGCCAGCAGAATTCTGGCGGGAGCGTCAAATACGCAGTATTTT.

With respect to this clonotype: Given a much more abundant clone one base away, this may be a read error. The J gene is TRBJ1-5, the V gene TRBV12-3 or TRBV12-4; D is possibly TRBD1 (5 bases). The CDR3 consists of 15 residues. Here the CDR3 DNA reads TGTGCCAGCACAGGGCCCTTTTATAGCAATCAGCACCAGCATTTT. Amino acids: CASTGPFYSNQHQHF.

This clonotype was counted a single time. A single base separates this from a much larger clone, so it may be a read error. For the CDR3, the DNA is TGTGCCAGCTGTTACTCGCGGGGGAACACTGAAGCTTTCTTT. Translation: CASCYSRGNTEAFF. This rearrangement joins TRBV6-5 to TRBJ1-1; unclear D gene. CDR3 length: 14 amino acids. In germline, CDR1 is MNHEY, CDR2 SVGAGI.

This clonotype showed up just a few times. The V gene is TRBV2, the J gene TRBJ2-5; D not resolved. The CDR3 runs 10 residues. Germline V gene sequence: CDR1 SNHLY, CDR2 FYNNEI. V lost 8 bases and J lost 4, with 5 bases in between. The CDR3 bases are TGTGCCAGCCAAAGAGAGACCCAGTACTTC. Translation: CASQRETQYF.

This clonotype appeared many times. This chain joins TRBV6-1 and TRBJ2-6; no reliable D call. Germline loops: CDR1 MNHNS, CDR2 SASEGT. The CDR3 has 14 amino acids. The ends were cut back, 2 bases at V and 0 bases at J, with 2 bases in the middle. The DNA for the CDR3 is TGTGCCAGCAGTGAACTCTCTGGGGCCAACGTCCTGACTTTC. Translation gives CASSELSGANVLTF.

This clonotype appeared many times. This chain links TRBV13 with TRBJ2-7; 9 bases are a match to TRBD1. Germline V gives CDR1 PRHDT, CDR2 FYEKMQ (reference sequence). CDR3 length: 14 residues. After removal of 4 bases from V and 2 bases from J, the junction contained 3 bases not matched to a gene. The CDR3 protein is CASSYRDRAYEQYF. In DNA form, the CDR3 reads TGTGCCAGCAGCTACCGGGACAGGGCCTACGAGCAGTACTTC.

The J gene is TRBJ2-7, the V gene TRBV6-1; D is undetermined. There are 13 residues in the CDR3. Per germline, CDR1 MNHNS and CDR2 SASEGT. The germline V and J ends were trimmed by 4 bases and 1 base, with 8 bases remaining between them. CDR3 nucleotide sequence: TGTGCCAGCAGTGCGGATGGATCCTACGAGCAGTACTTC. Its translation: CASSADGSYEQYF.

J is TRBJ2-7 and V is TRBV5-6; maybe TRBD2 (8 bases). This CDR3 comprises 15 residues. Per the germline V gene, CDR1 is SGHDT and CDR2 is YYEEEE. CDR3 region: CVISGGLGQSYEQYF. The CDR3 DNA is TGTGTCATCAGCGGGGGTTTGGGACAGTCCTACGAGCAGTACTTC.

This clonotype appeared a few times. The DNA of the CDR3 is TGTGCCAGCACCCCCATTGGGGAAGGGCCCCAGCATTTT. This codes for CASTPIGEGPQHF. The rearrangement joins TRBV11-2 to TRBJ1-5, with D uncertain. Germline CDR1 SGHAT, CDR2 FQNNGV. The CDR3 has 13 residues. Trimming took 7 bases from V and 9 from J, leaving 16 bases between them.